The 11 T cell receptor beta chains below come from one sample, sequenced in a study of blood T cell repertoires in COVID-19. Clones were read by immunoSEQ multiplex PCR, and TCRdb kept only the in-frame ones, dropping some. The data hold approximately 100,000 clones, with over 75% observed a single time. Sequencing used peripheral blood. These receptors came from a young woman with acute or convalescent COVID-19.

The chain couples TRBV3-1 (or the pseudogene TRBV3-2) to TRBJ1-5; tentative D call: TRBD1 (6 bases). CDR1 is LGHDT, CDR2 YNNKEL, per germline (reference sequence). The CDR3 runs to 23 residues. The V end was cut by 0 bases, the J end by 0 bases, with 30 bases between. CDR3 in DNA: TGTGCCAGCAGCCAAGACGTCCTTCCTCCGGGACAAGGCCCCATACTTAGCAATCAGCCCCAGCATTTT. Its translation is CASSQDVLPPGQGPILSNQPQHF.

The chain couples TRBV5-1 to TRBJ1-4; 7 bases are shared with TRBD1. The trim removed 5 bases at V and 8 bases at J, leaving 6 bases unmatched. The germline CDR1 and CDR2 sequences are SGHRS and YFSETQ. CDR3 length equals 13 residues. CDR3 loop: CASRRTGGEKLFF. The CDR3 bases are TGCGCCAGCAGGCGGACAGGTGGCGAAAAACTGTTTTTT.

The chain has TRBV28 and TRBJ1-2; 8 bases map to TRBD1. The V segment lost 5 bases and the J segment 3 bases; nucleotides outside the gene matches: 5. This CDR3 contains 14 residues. Germline CDR1 and CDR2: MDHEN and SYDVKM. CDR3 in DNA: TGTGCCAGCAGTCCCCGGACAGGGTACTATGGCTACACCTTC. Translated: CASSPRTGYYGYTF.

V is TRBV7-9 and J is TRBJ1-4; D gene ambiguous. CDR3 length equals 14 residues. The germline CDR1 and CDR2 sequences are SEHNR and FQNEAQ (reference sequence). Trimming took off 0 bases at V and 3 bases at J, with 5 bases between the two ends. The CDR3, as DNA: TGTGCCAGCAGCTTAGCCGGGGCTAATGAAAAACTGTTTTTT. Translating it yields CASSLAGANEKLFF.

This sequence joins TRBV11-2 and TRBJ2-2; 7 bases match TRBD2. Per germline, CDR1 SGHAT and CDR2 FQNNGV. The V gene end was trimmed by 5 bases and the J gene end by 4 bases; junction bases not matched to a gene: 4. The CDR3 runs to 14 residues. This CDR3 reads CASSITGGTGELFF. The CDR3 coding sequence is TGTGCCAGCAGCATAACGGGGGGCACCGGGGAGCTGTTTTTT. The variable domain in full, completed from reference TRBV11-2 and TRBJ2-2, reads EAGVAQSPRYKIIEKRQSVAFWCNPISGHATLYWYQQILGQGPKLLIQFQNNGVVDDSQLPKDRFSAERLKGVDSTLKIQPAKLEDSAVYLCASSITGGTGELFFGEGSRLTVL.

The rearrangement joins TRBV12-3 or TRBV12-4 to TRBJ2-7; no clear D gene. V dropped 8 bases and J dropped 3 bases, with 8 bases sitting between them. This CDR3 has 11 residues. DNA for the CDR3: TGTGCCAGCGGCTCTCACTACGAGCAGTACTTC. Its protein product is CASGSHYEQYF.

This clone came up a few times. J is TRBJ2-5 and V is TRBV11-2; 9 positions agree with TRBD2. CDR1 SGHAT and CDR2 FQNNGV come from the germline V gene. The CDR3 has 17 residues. V dropped 2 bases and J dropped 2; count of bases not matched to a gene: 9. CDR3 DNA sequence: TGTGCCAGCAGCTTACTCCCGCTAGCGGGAAGACAAGAGACCCAGTACTTC. This sequence encodes CASSLLPLAGRQETQYF.

This chain links TRBV7-2 with TRBJ2-3, with 7 bases fitting TRBD1. J lost 4 bases, V lost 3 bases, and 7 bases had no gene match. This CDR3 has 15 residues. Looked up from germline, CDR1 is SGHTA and CDR2 is FQGNSA. CDR3 coding DNA: TGTGCCAGCAGCTTCGAGGGGGCAGATCCAGATACGCAGTATTTT. This gives the protein CASSFEGADPDTQYF. The whole variable domain, remainder taken from reference TRBV7-2 and TRBJ2-3, is GAGVSQSPSNKVTEKGKDVELRCDPISGHTALYWYRQSLGQGLEFLIYFQGNSAPDKSGLPSDRFSAERTGGSVSTLTIQRTQQEDSAVYLCASSFEGADPDTQYFGPGTRLTVL.

V and J are TRBV15 and TRBJ2-7; 7 bases fit TRBD1. This CDR3 is built from 13 residues. V trimming: 9 bases; J trimming: 3 bases; junction bases outside the gene matches: 8. Germline V gives CDR1 LNHNV, CDR2 YYDKDF (reference sequence). As DNA, the CDR3 is TGTGCCACAGGGTGGGGGACAGACTACGAGCAGTACTTC. This gives the protein CATGWGTDYEQYF.

The chain links TRBV5-4 to TRBJ2-7, with D maybe TRBD2 (7 bases). Germline V gene data show CDR1 as SGHNT and CDR2 as YYREEE (reference sequence). CDR3 length: 15 residues. Trimming pared 1 base from V and 2 bases from J, leaving 13 bases between. CDR3 nucleotides: TGTGCCAGCAGCTTGCGGGGGGCCCCCGCCTACGAGCAGTACTTC. Its protein is CASSLRGAPAYEQYF.

The chain combines TRBV5-1 with TRBJ1-6; 7 bases are a match to TRBD1. V shed 4 bases, J shed 7 bases, and the junction held 8 bases outside the gene matches. The germline gives CDR1 SGHRS, CDR2 YFSETQ. The CDR3 is made up of 15 amino acids. The CDR3 DNA is TGCGCCAGCAGCCCGGTGACAGGGTACAATTCACCCCTCCACTTT. Protein: CASSPVTGYNSPLHF.